This TCR beta chain came from a study of shared clonotypes between healthy human individuals (dated by TCRdb to about 2020). For the wider study: The cohort included three men and a couple of women between 18 and 49 years of age. Each donor's leukapheresis produced roughly between roughly 0.85 and 9.5 billion PBMCs. For each donor, three plates each were used for CD4 naive and CD4 memory, two plates were used for CD8 naive, and one plate was used for CD8 memory. Blood TCR repertoires of a handful of healthy adults were deeply sequenced to estimate repertoire size and the extent of clonotype sharing between individuals. To increase sequencing depth and limit assay-specific biases, different laboratories used diverse techniques to prepare libraries and sequence TCR repertoires.

Beyond this particular receptor, the publication reports: The genetic and exposure-history diversity represented was limited by the small number of donors. When a few donors were compared, the shared fraction of clonotypes was about 5% for naive CD4, over 3% for naive CD8, 2.3% for memory CD4, and 0.35% to 0.5% for memory CD8. Sampling was limited to blood, and TCR repertoires in tissue likely differ from TCR repertoires in blood. Compared with non-shared clonotypes, clonotypes shared by all four sorted-subset donors had higher generation probabilities. Larger estimated clonotype richness was generally found for naive subsets than for memory subsets. Pairwise subsampling indicated that sequencing depth was expected to affect the degree of clonotype sharing among donors. Rarefaction of sorted-subset datasets indicated incomplete sequencing despite the large sequencing depth.

Concerning this clone: The antigen this receptor binds is unknown. No clone much larger than this one lies a single base away; base qualities are absent.

Donors were healthy HIV-negative adults with no recently reported acute infections or vaccinations. Every donor was a Caucasian adult living in Nashville, Tennessee, USA. CD4+ T cells were enriched by magnetic negative selection; naive cells were then positively selected on CD45RA, and the negative fraction formed the memory subset. After blood collection by leukapheresis, PBMCs were isolated using Ficoll-Histopaque density gradient centrifugation and then cryopreserved in the vapor phase of liquid nitrogen. Analytical flow cytometry was used to check the purity and quantity of each magnetically sorted T cell population. Each sorted fraction had its genomic DNA isolated and then quantified by UV absorbance on a Nanodrop 2000c. TCR CDR3 regions were amplified from genomic DNA by multiplex PCR using the deep immunoSEQ assay. Genomic DNA extracted from each cell subset was distributed evenly over all wells of several immunoSEQ 96-well plates, and each plate served as one replicate. For sorted subsets, each replicate PCR was loaded with 200 ng genomic DNA, equivalent to 25,000 to 35,000 T cell genomes. The purified libraries were quantified using a Qubit 3.0 fluorometer, sized with a Bioanalyzer 2100, and then quantified again using the KAPA Library Quantification kit. Each immunoSEQ 96-well plate was sequenced on its own single-read 150-cycle Illumina NextSeq 550 flow cell. The paper's processing steps were these. Because only junctional sequences without quality scores were contained in the immunoSEQ output, filtering matching that applied to full-length reads could not be performed. Sequences were annotated with PyIR, a Python wrapper for IgBLAST v1.9, and V/J genes and CDR3 were assigned using IMGT germline references. Reads with weak V/J assignments (E-value above 1e-6), missing CDR3, stop codons, out-of-frame junctions, or ambiguous translated residues were removed. A V3J clonotype was defined by an identical inferred V gene, J gene, and CDR3 amino acid sequence. Percentage overlap between repertoires was computed as shared unique clonotypes divided by the size of the smaller repertoire. Three approaches were used to assess repertoire richness: RTK rarefaction, the Chao1 estimator, and Recon v2.1 estimates of unobserved clonotypes. Generation probabilities were computed with OLGA for all TCRbeta clonotypes obtained by the gDNA method from a handful of donors. Entries here come from immuneACCESS through TCRdb and include only in-frame sequences with V and J called. Some clones fail to appear in such tables; in the studies checked, an unresolved V gene covers under half of the shortfall, and the cause of the remainder is unknown. From that table come the V and J calls and clone size; the DNA was used to work out D and trimming. This sample has about 980,000 clones in its table, and 76% of those were observed once. Around 1.5% of the sample is held by the ten biggest clonotypes.

CDR1 and CDR2 are read off the germline V gene as LGHNA and YSLEER. The CDR3 runs 15 amino acids, cysteine and phenylalanine included. Of the read, only the CDR3 DNA is kept; its 45 bases are in frame from base 1. V loses 0 bases of germline sequence and J loses 5 bases, and the interval between the two ends is 10 bases. The chain is encoded by TRBV4-3 joined to TRBJ2-2; no confident D gene assignment can be made. Sequenced material: memory CD4+ T cells sorted from blood. The cell subset or site label on this specimen signifies: CD45RA-negative fraction. This receptor was identified in a man aged 18 to 29 in good health. CDR3 reads: CASSQETPRTGELFF. The bases read TGCGCCAGCAGCCAAGAGACCCCGCGGACCGGGGAGCTGTTTTTT.